The 27 T cell receptor beta chains below come from one sample, sequenced in a study of cytomegalovirus exposure and HLA in healthy donors. Repertoires were generated with immunoSEQ multiplex PCR, while TCRdb's copy carries only in-frame clones and drops some. Among 120,000 or so clones listed, 89% were seen once. The sequencing input was PBMCs. The receptors shown here come from a young woman in good health and CMV-seronegative.

Written as DNA, the CDR3 is TGTGCCAGCAGTCCCCGGCTAACGGCGGTAAGGGGCAATGAGCAGTTCTTC. It yields the protein CASSPRLTAVRGNEQFF. The chain carries TRBV27 and TRBJ2-1; maybe TRBD1 (5 bases). V shed 5 bases and J shed 6 bases, with 23 bases lying between them. Germline V CDR1 and CDR2: MNHEY, SMNVEV (reference sequence). CDR3 length equals 17 residues.

The chain joins TRBV27 to TRBJ2-7; a weak D match, TRBD1 (5 bases). CDR3 length: 15 residues. Germline loops: CDR1 MNHEY, CDR2 SMNVEV (reference sequence). V lost 3 bases, J lost 7 bases, and 19 bases lay in between. CDR3 sequence: CASSLRGHGLWEQYF. The CDR3, as DNA: TGTGCCAGCAGTTTGCGAGGACACGGTTTGTGGGAGCAGTACTTC.

Of note for this clone: The same CDR3 also results from other DNA sequences found in this sample. V gene TRBV27 combines with J gene TRBJ1-2, with TRBD1 as a possible D gene (6 bases). The V gene lost 2 bases and the J gene lost 2 bases, with 6 bases spanning the gap. The CDR3 consists of 13 residues. Per the germline V gene, CDR1 is MNHEY and CDR2 is SMNVEV (reference sequence). CDR3 region: CASSLGQNYGYTF. The CDR3 DNA is TGTGCCAGCAGTTTAGGACAGAACTATGGCTACACCTTC.

This CDR3 reads CASSLGLAGIDTQYF. In nucleotides, the CDR3 is TGTGCCAGCAGCTTAGGGCTAGCGGGGATAGATACGCAGTATTTT. The rearrangement uses TRBV11-3 and TRBJ2-3, with 9 bases fitting TRBD2. V lost 1 base and J lost 5; bases outside the gene matches: 4. Germline V lookup: CDR1 SGHNT, CDR2 YENEEA. CDR3 length: 15 residues. Filled out from reference TRBV11-3 and TRBJ2-3, the complete variable domain reads EAGVVQSPRYKIIEKKQPVAFWCNPISGHNTLYWYLQNLGQGPELLIRYENEEAVDDSQLPKDRFSAERLKGVDSTLKIQPAELGDSAVYLCASSLGLAGIDTQYFGPGTRLTVL.

The rearrangement links TRBV10-3 to TRBJ2-2; 9 nucleotides match TRBD2. The V and J ends lost 6 bases and 7 bases, in that order; junction bases with no gene match: 9. Germline V lookup: CDR1 ENHRY, CDR2 SYGVKD. The CDR3 loop spans 15 amino acids. The CDR3 nucleotides read TGTGCCATCAGCGATAATAGCGGGAGAAGCGGGGAGCTGTTTTTT. It is translated as CAISDNSGRSGELFF.

The J gene is TRBJ2-1, the V gene TRBV4-2, with D perhaps matching TRBD2 (6 bases). The V end was cut by 3 bases, the J end by 6 bases, with 9 bases between. The CDR3 contains 13 residues. CDR1 is LGHNA and CDR2 is YNFKEQ in the germline V gene. CDR3 sequence reads: CASSHPGGNEQFF. The CDR3 nucleotides are TGTGCCAGCAGCCACCCCGGGGGCAATGAGCAGTTCTTC.

This clone has just a few counts. J is TRBJ2-3 and V is TRBV20-1; D is undetermined. This CDR3 contains 11 residues. Germline loops: CDR1 DFQATT, CDR2 SNEGSKA (reference sequence). The ends were cut back, 4 bases at V and 0 bases at J, with 2 bases in the middle. The CDR3 reads CSATSTDTQYF. The DNA of the CDR3 is TGCAGTGCTACTAGCACAGATACGCAGTATTTT.

A single count supports this clone. CDR3 region: CASGPGSGLSYNEQFF. CDR3 sequence (DNA): TGTGCCAGCGGTCCCGGCAGCGGCCTCTCCTACAATGAGCAGTTCTTC. The chain has TRBV2 and TRBJ2-1; a weak D match, TRBD2 (5 bases). Germline V CDR1 and CDR2: SNHLY, FYNNEI. The ends were cut back, 8 bases at V and 0 bases at J, with 17 bases in the middle. The CDR3 runs to 16 residues.

The chain couples TRBV6-5 to TRBJ2-7; a weak D match, TRBD2 (5 bases). CDR1 is MNHEY, CDR2 SVGAGI, per germline. The CDR3 extends over 13 amino acids. V lost 4 bases and J 0 bases, leaving 7 bases between the germline ends. CDR3 nucleotide sequence: TGTGCCAGCAGTTGGGAGAGCTCCTACGAGCAGTACTTC. Translation: CASSWESSYEQYF.

In DNA, the CDR3 is TGTGCCAGCAGTCCCCCAGGGGGCGCTTACAATGAGCAGTTCTTC. Translation: CASSPPGGAYNEQFF. The chain recombines TRBV6-5 with TRBJ2-1, with 8 bases aligning to TRBD1. The CDR3 is 15 amino acids. Germline V gene data show CDR1 as MNHEY and CDR2 as SVGAGI. V shed 5 bases, J shed 4 bases, and the junction held 7 bases outside the gene matches.

V gene TRBV7-8 combines with J gene TRBJ2-7; weak D call: TRBD1 (6 bases). The CDR3 covers 15 residues. Germline CDR1 is SGHVS and CDR2 is FQNEAQ. V was pared by 1 base and J by 2 bases, with 12 bases between. CDR3 region: CASSLVRTETYEQYF. The CDR3 bases are TGTGCCAGCAGCTTAGTCCGGACAGAGACCTACGAGCAGTACTTC.

This clone appeared once. The same CDR3 is also encoded by other DNA sequences in this sample. The chain links TRBV5-4 to TRBJ2-7; 11 nucleotides line up with TRBD2. The CDR3 sequence is 15 residues long. The J segment lost 4 bases and the V segment lost 4 bases, leaving 7 bases of the junction unmatched. Germline assignment: CDR1 SGHNT and CDR2 YYREEE (reference sequence). The CDR3 sequence is CASSPGTSGGYEQYF. The DNA of the CDR3 is TGTGCCAGCAGCCCCGGGACTAGCGGAGGGTACGAGCAGTACTTC.

The chain uses TRBV5-8 and TRBJ1-2; 10 bases map to TRBD1. The germline CDR1 and CDR2 sequences are SGHTS and YDEGEE. The CDR3 length is 13 residues. V shed 4 bases, J shed 8 bases, and the junction held 5 bases outside the gene matches. The CDR3 nucleotides read TGTGCCAGCAGCCGGGACAGGGGCGGAGGCTACACCTTC. It specifies CASSRDRGGGYTF.

The rearrangement uses TRBV11-3 and TRBJ2-7, with 9 nucleotides matching TRBD2. J was trimmed by 2 bases and V by 5 bases; bases with no gene match: 4. Looked up from germline, CDR1 is SGHNT and CDR2 is YENEEA. This CDR3 is built from 14 residues. The CDR3 protein is CASSVSGGPYEQYF. The CDR3 DNA reads TGTGCCAGCAGCGTTAGCGGGGGCCCCTACGAGCAGTACTTC.

The chain uses TRBV2 and TRBJ2-5; 8 bases are a match to TRBD1. V lost 6 bases, J lost 3 bases, and 6 bases stayed unmatched. CDR1 is SNHLY and CDR2 is FYNNEI in the germline V gene. There are 14 residues in the CDR3. For the CDR3, the DNA is TGTGCCAGCAGCAGAGACAGGGGCAAAGAGACCCAGTACTTC. Its translation: CASSRDRGKETQYF.

V is TRBV4-2 and J is TRBJ2-7, with 14 nucleotides matching TRBD2. This CDR3 is 16 amino acids long. Germline loops: CDR1 LGHNA, CDR2 YNFKEQ. Trimming cost V 1 base and J 5 bases; bases outside gene matches: 4. The CDR3 is CASSQGTSGRTDEQYF. The CDR3 nucleotides are TGTGCCAGCAGCCAAGGGACTAGCGGGAGGACCGACGAGCAGTACTTC.

CDR3 bases: TGTGCCAGTAGTAACCCGCCGGGAAGCAATCAGCCCCAGCATTTT. Translating gives CASSNPPGSNQPQHF. The rearrangement links TRBV19 to TRBJ1-5, with D unresolved. The CDR3 covers 15 residues. Trimming removed 4 bases at V and 1 base at J, with 11 bases between. Germline lookup yields CDR1 LNHDA and CDR2 SQIVND (reference sequence).

This clone has just one count. This sequence joins TRBV27 and TRBJ2-3, with 7 bases fitting TRBD1. Per germline, CDR1 MNHEY and CDR2 SMNVEV (reference sequence). The CDR3 totals 14 residues. V lost 5 bases, J lost 6 bases, and 8 bases stayed unmatched. CDR3 sequence reads: CASSPLTGTDTQYF. Written as DNA, the CDR3 is TGTGCCAGCAGTCCCTTGACAGGGACGGATACGCAGTATTTT.

The chain carries TRBV7-9 and TRBJ2-5; 9 positions agree with TRBD2. Germline CDR1 is SEHNR and CDR2 is FQNEAQ (reference sequence). There are 16 residues in the CDR3. V lost 6 bases and J lost 3; bases outside the gene matches: 11. The CDR3 sequence: CASSFRASGMEETQYF. In nucleotides, the CDR3 is TGTGCCAGCAGTTTTAGAGCTAGCGGGATGGAAGAGACCCAGTACTTC.

The chain joins TRBV29-1 to TRBJ2-1; 12 bases agree with TRBD1. The V gene end was trimmed by 3 bases and the J gene end by 3 bases; junction bases not matched to a gene: 9. In germline, CDR1 is SQVTM, CDR2 ANQGSEA. The CDR3 consists of 17 residues. CDR3: CSVDGTGGPRFYNEQFF. In DNA form, the CDR3 reads TGCAGCGTTGATGGGACAGGGGGCCCAAGATTCTACAATGAGCAGTTCTTC.

The V and J genes are TRBV29-1 and TRBJ2-1, with 12 bases matching TRBD2. The CDR3 runs 15 residues. Germline trimming cut 1 base from V and 6 bases from J; bases unmatched to any gene: 4. CDR1 and CDR2 from the germline V gene are SQVTM and ANQGSEA. This CDR3 reads CSVEGLAGETNEQFF. In DNA form, the CDR3 reads TGCAGCGTTGAAGGACTAGCGGGAGAGACCAATGAGCAGTTCTTC.

The chain has TRBV28 and TRBJ1-2; D gene ambiguous. With 3 bases removed from V and 0 bases from J, the gap between germline ends came to 23 bases. In germline, CDR1 is MDHEN, CDR2 SYDVKM. The CDR3 loop spans 19 amino acids. In nucleotides, the CDR3 is TGTGCCAGCAGTTTCTCTCGTCGCGGCAGTTCACGGACTAACTATGGCTACACCTTC. Protein sequence: CASSFSRRGSSRTNYGYTF.

This chain's CDR3 is CASSPPTGTSAGGGGEQYF. In DNA, the CDR3 is TGTGCCAGCAGTCCGCCCACCGGGACTAGCGCGGGGGGGGGAGGGGAGCAGTACTTC. The chain links TRBV27 to TRBJ2-7, with 10 bases lining up with TRBD2. J gave up 7 bases and V 5 bases, and 23 bases lay outside the gene matches. The length of the CDR3 is 19 residues. Germline CDR1 reads MNHEY; CDR2 reads SMNVEV (reference sequence).

The rearrangement links TRBV5-5 to TRBJ2-6, with 11 bases aligning to TRBD1. Germline trimming cut 1 base from V and 2 bases from J; bases unmatched to any gene: 2. The length of the CDR3 is 17 residues. Per the germline V gene, CDR1 is SGHKS and CDR2 is YYEKEE (reference sequence). CDR3 region: CASSLRTGGTGANVLTF. CDR3 nucleotides: TGTGCCAGCAGCTTGAGGACAGGGGGCACTGGGGCCAACGTCCTGACTTTC.

The chain uses TRBV5-1 and TRBJ1-2, with D tentatively TRBD1 (6 bases). Looked up from germline, CDR1 is SGHRS and CDR2 is YFSETQ. The CDR3 loop spans 16 amino acids. Trimming shortened V by 1 base and J by 0 bases, and 13 bases separated the two germline ends. CDR3 nucleotides: TGCGCCAGCAGCTTGCTGGGGACACCCCCTAACTATGGCTACACCTTC. Amino acid sequence: CASSLLGTPPNYGYTF.

This chain connects TRBV19 to TRBJ1-2, with a possible D match to TRBD1 (6 bases). V lost 5 bases and J 4 bases, leaving 17 bases between the germline ends. The CDR3 contains 15 residues. The germline V gene has CDR1 LNHDA and CDR2 SQIVND (reference sequence). The CDR3 region has the DNA TGTGCCAGTAGTCCAAGGGGGGGGCGCAGCTATGGCTACACCTTC. It encodes CASSPRGGRSYGYTF. Full variable domain (outside the CDR3, taken from reference TRBV19 and TRBJ1-2): DGGITQSPKYLFRKEGQNVTLSCEQNLNHDAMYWYRQDPGQGLRLIYYSQIVNDFQKGDIAEGYSVSREKKESFPLTVTSAQKNPTAFYLCASSPRGGRSYGYTFGSGTRLTVV.

This clone occurred a few times. V usage is TRBV4-2 and J usage is TRBJ2-4; 9 positions match TRBD2. V dropped 1 base and J dropped 6; count of bases not matched to a gene: 13. Germline assignment: CDR1 LGHNA and CDR2 YNFKEQ. The CDR3 spans 18 residues. CDR3: CASSQGGPLTSGLNIQYF. The CDR3 nucleotides read TGTGCCAGCAGCCAAGGGGGCCCTCTGACTAGCGGATTAAACATTCAGTACTTC.